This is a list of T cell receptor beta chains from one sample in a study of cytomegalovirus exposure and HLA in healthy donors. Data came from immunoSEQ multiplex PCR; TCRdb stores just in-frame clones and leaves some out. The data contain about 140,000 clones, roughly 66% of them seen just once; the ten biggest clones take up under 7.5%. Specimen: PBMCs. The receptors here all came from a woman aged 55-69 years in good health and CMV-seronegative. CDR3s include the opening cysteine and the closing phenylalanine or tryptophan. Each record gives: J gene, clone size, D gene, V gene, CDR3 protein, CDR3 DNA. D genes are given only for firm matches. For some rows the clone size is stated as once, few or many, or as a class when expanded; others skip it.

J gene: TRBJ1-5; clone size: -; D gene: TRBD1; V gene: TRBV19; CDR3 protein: CASSSPPGTGGFGNQPQHF; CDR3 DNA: TGTGCCAGTAGTAGCCCACCCGGGACAGGGGGCTTCGGCAATCAGCCCCAGCATTTT
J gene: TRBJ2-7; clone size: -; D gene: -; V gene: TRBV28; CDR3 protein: CASSFSRGYEQYF; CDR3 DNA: TGTGCCAGCAGTTTTTCGCGGGGATACGAGCAGTACTTC
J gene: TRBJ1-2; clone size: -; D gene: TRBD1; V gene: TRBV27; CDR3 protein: CASSLSYPGQGPSNYGYTF; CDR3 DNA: TGTGCCAGCAGTTTATCTTACCCGGGACAGGGCCCATCCAACTATGGCTACACCTTC
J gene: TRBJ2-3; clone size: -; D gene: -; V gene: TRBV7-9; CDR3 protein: CASSLAEINTDTQYF; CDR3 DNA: TGTGCCAGCAGCTTAGCAGAGATCAACACAGATACGCAGTATTTT
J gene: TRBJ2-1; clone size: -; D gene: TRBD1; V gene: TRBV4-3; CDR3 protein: CASSRRTGGGDNEQFF; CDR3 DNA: TGCGCCAGCAGCCGCAGGACAGGGGGCGGTGACAATGAGCAGTTCTTC
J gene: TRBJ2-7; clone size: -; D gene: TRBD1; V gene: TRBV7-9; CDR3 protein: CSSSSTGEVYEQYF; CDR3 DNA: TGTTCCAGCAGCTCGACAGGGGAGGTCTACGAGCAGTACTTC
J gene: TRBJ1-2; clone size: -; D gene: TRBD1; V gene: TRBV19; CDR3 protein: CASSPPPTGYYGYTF; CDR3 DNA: TGTGCCAGTAGTCCCCCCCCGACAGGGTACTATGGCTACACCTTC
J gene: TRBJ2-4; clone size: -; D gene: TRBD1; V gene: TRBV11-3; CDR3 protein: CASSPGQGKAKNIQYF; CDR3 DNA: TGTGCCAGCAGCCCAGGACAGGGCAAAGCCAAAAACATTCAGTACTTC
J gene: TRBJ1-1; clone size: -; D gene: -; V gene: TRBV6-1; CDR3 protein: CASMATGTEAFF; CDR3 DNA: TGTGCCAGCATGGCAACAGGGACTGAAGCTTTCTTT
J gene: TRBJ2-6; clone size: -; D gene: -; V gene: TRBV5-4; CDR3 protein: CASSLTGTGANVLTF; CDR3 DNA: TGTGCCAGCAGCTTGACAGGGACTGGGGCCAACGTCCTGACTTTC
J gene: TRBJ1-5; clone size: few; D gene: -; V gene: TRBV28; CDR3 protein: CASSFLGGGRPQHF; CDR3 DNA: TGTGCCAGCAGTTTCCTTGGCGGGGGTCGGCCCCAGCATTTT
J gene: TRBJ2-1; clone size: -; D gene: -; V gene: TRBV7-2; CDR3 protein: CASSLGGGRRIVSNEQFF; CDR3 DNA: TGTGCCAGCAGCTTAGGGGGGGGCAGGAGGATTGTAAGCAATGAGCAGTTCTTC
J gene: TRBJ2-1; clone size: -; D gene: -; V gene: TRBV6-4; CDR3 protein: CASSRGARDNEQFF; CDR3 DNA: TGTGCCAGCAGCCGGGGGGCGCGCGACAATGAGCAGTTCTTC
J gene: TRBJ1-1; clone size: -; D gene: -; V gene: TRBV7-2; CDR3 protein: CASSLRGPNTEAFF; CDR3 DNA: TGTGCCAGCAGCCTCAGGGGTCCAAACACTGAAGCTTTCTTT
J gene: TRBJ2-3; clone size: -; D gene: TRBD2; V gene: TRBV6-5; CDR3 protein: CASTEAGEAHTQYF; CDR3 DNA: TGTGCCAGCACTGAAGCGGGGGAGGCACATACGCAGTATTTT
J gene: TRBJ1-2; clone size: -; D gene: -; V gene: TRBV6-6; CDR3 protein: CASGPSNYGYTF; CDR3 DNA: TGTGCCTCCGGTCCGTCTAACTATGGCTACACCTTC
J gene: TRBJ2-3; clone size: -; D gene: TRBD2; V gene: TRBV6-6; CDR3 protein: CASSARSRLAGDTQYF; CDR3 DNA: TGTGCCAGCAGTGCCCGGTCGCGACTAGCGGGAGATACGCAGTATTTT
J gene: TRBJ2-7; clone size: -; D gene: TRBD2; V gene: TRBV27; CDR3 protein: CASSLAGGPYEQYF; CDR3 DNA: TGTGCCAGCAGTTTAGCGGGAGGGCCCTACGAGCAGTACTTC
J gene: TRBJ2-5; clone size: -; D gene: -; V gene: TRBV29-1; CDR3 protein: CSVAGTSGETQYF; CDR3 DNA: TGCAGCGTTGCGGGCACCTCGGGGGAGACCCAGTACTTC
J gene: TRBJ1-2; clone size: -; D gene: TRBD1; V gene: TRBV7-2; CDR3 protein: CASSLDGGGGYGYTF; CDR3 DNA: TGTGCCAGCAGCTTAGACGGAGGGGGCGGGTATGGCTACACCTTC
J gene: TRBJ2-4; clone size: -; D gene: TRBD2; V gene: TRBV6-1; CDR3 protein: CASSELAGGAKNIQYF; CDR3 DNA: TGTGCCAGCAGTGAGCTAGCGGGGGGAGCCAAAAACATTCAGTACTTC
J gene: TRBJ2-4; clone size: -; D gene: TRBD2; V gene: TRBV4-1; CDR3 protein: CASSQEPGEGQYF; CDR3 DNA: TGCGCCAGCAGCCAAGAACCCGGGGAGGGCCAGTACTTC
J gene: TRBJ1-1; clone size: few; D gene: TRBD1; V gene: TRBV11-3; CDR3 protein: CASSLYRTGEAFF; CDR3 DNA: TGTGCCAGCAGCTTATACCGGACAGGCGAAGCTTTCTTT
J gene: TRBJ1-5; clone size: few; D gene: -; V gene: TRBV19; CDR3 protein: CASSHEEGNQPQHF; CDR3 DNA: TGTGCCAGTAGCCATGAGGAGGGTAATCAGCCCCAGCATTTT
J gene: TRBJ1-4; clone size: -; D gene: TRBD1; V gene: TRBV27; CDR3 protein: CASSHTGGEKLFF; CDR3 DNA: TGTGCCAGCAGTCATACAGGGGGAGAAAAACTGTTTTTT
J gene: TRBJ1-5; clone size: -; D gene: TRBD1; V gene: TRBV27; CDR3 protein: CASSSGQGGNQPQHF; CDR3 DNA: TGTGCCAGCAGTTCGGGACAGGGCGGCAATCAGCCCCAGCATTTT
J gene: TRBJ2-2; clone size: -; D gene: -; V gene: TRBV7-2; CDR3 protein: CASSPTTGELFF; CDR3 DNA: TGTGCCAGCAGCCCAACTACCGGGGAGCTGTTTTTT
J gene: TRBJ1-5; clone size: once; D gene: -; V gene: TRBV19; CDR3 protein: CASSALNRVDNQPQHF; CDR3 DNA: TGTGCCAGTAGTGCCCTAAACAGGGTTGACAATCAGCCCCAGCATTTT
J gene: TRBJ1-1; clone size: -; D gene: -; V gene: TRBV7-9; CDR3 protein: CSSSLSRGEAFF; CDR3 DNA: TGTTCCAGCAGCCTATCCAGGGGAGAAGCTTTCTTT
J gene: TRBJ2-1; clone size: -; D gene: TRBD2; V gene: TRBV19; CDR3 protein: CASSIDSGRASYNEQFF; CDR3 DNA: TGTGCCAGTAGTATCGATAGCGGGAGAGCTTCCTACAATGAGCAGTTCTTC
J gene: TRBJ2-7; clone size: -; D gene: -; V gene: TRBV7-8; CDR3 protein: CASSFGQLYEQYF; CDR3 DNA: TGTGCCAGCAGCTTCGGACAGCTCTACGAGCAGTACTTC
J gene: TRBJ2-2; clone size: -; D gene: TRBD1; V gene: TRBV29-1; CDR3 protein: CSVKGGGTGELFF; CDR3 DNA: TGCAGCGTTAAAGGGGGCGGCACCGGGGAGCTGTTTTTT
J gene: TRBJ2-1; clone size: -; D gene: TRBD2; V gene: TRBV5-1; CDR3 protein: CASSSQAGGLSEQFF; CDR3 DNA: TGCGCCAGCAGCTCCCAAGCGGGGGGGCTAAGTGAGCAGTTCTTC
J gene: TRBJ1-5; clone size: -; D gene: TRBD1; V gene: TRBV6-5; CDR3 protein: CASSSGTGGWPQHF; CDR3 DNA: TGTGCCAGCAGTTCCGGGACAGGGGGCTGGCCCCAGCATTTT
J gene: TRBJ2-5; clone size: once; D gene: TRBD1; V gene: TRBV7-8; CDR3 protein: CASSFPGTGAETQYF; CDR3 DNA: TGTGCCAGCAGCTTCCCAGGGACAGGGGCAGAGACCCAGTACTTC
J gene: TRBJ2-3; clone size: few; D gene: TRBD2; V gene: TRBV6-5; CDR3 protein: CASSGTRPDTQYF; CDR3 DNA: TGTGCCAGCAGTGGGACTAGGCCAGATACGCAGTATTTT
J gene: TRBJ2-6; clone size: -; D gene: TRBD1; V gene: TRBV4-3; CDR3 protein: CASSQDLANRGFFGANVLTF; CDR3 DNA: TGCGCCAGCAGCCAAGATCTGGCGAACAGGGGATTCTTTGGGGCCAACGTCCTGACTTTC
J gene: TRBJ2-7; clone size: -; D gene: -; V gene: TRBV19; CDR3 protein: CASSIAPRGSGSSSYEQYF; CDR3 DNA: TGTGCCAGTAGTATAGCCCCTCGAGGGAGCGGGTCCAGCTCCTACGAGCAGTACTTC
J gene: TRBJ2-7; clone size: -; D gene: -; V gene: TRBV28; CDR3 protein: CASSDSVLTYEQYF; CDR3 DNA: TGTGCCAGCAGCGACAGTGTACTGACCTACGAGCAGTACTTC
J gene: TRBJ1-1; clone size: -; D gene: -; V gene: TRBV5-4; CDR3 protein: CASSLGGRLNTEAFF; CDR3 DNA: TGTGCCAGCAGCTTGGGTGGCAGGCTGAACACTGAAGCTTTCTTT
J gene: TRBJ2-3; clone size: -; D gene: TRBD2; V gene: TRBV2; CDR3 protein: CASTILAGGGTDTQYF; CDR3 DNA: TGTGCCAGCACCATTCTAGCGGGGGGTGGCACAGATACGCAGTATTTT
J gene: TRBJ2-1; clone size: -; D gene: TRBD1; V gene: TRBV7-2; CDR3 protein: CASSWGQGAANEQFF; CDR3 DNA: TGTGCCAGCAGCTGGGGACAGGGGGCTGCTAATGAGCAGTTCTTC
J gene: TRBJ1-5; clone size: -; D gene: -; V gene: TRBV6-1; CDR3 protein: CASSDIRPYAAQHF; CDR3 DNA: TGTGCCAGCAGCGATATCCGACCCTATGCGGCCCAGCATTTT
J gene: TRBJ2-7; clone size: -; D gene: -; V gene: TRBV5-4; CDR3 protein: CASSQGLDSYEQYF; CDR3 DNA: TGTGCCAGCAGCCAGGGACTGGACTCCTACGAGCAGTACTTC